This T cell receptor (beta chain) appears in the sequencing data of a study of OX40 agonist ivuxolimab in advanced cancers. Study-level information: An agonistic human IgG2 monoclonal antibody against OX40 (CD134) was given.

This table comes from immunoSEQ multiplex PCR, and its TCRdb copy is limited to in-frame clones, with some not included. Here the sample spans roughly 19,000 clones, 80% to 95% being singletons. Broader study findings: Blood T cells, both CD4+ and CD8+, expanded clonally by week 6 at 0.1 to 3.0 mg/kg.

Details on this clone: Its antigen remains unknown.

CDR3 length equals 15 residues. V dropped 8 bases and J dropped 7; count of bases not matched to a gene: 11. The germline V gene encodes CDR1 SNHLY and CDR2 FYNNEI. This receptor was obtained from an adult with an advanced solid tumor such as melanoma, head and neck, liver or kidney cancer. The chain is built from TRBV2 and TRBJ1-6; 7 nucleotides line up with TRBD1. The sequences come from CD4+ or CD8+ T cells sorted from blood, collected in a trial of the OX40 agonist ivuxolimab. In DNA, the CDR3 is TGTGCCAGCGAGTACACGACAGGGACAAATTCACCCCTCCACTTT. Translating it yields CASEYTTGTNSPLHF.